Presented here are 28 T cell receptor beta chains from one specimen sequenced in a study of response to subunit inactivated influenza vaccine. TCRdb analysed the RT-PCR reads with MiXCR anew, one entry per CDR3 protein. The profile shows hundreds of thousands of distinct CDR3 sequences, 14% of them singletons. Specimen: PBMCs from blood, collected less than 15 days before vaccination. The receptors derive from a man in his fifties who received an inactivated influenza vaccine.

There are many counts of this clonotype. The chain recombines TRBV6-5 with TRBJ1-3; no reliable D call. V lost 1 base, J lost 0 bases, and 4 bases lay in between. The CDR3 is 14 residues long. Germline V lookup: CDR1 MNHEY, CDR2 SVGAGI. The CDR3 loop is CASSYWRSGNTIYF. For the CDR3, the DNA is TGTGCCAGCAGTTACTGGCGCTCTGGAAACACCATATATTTT.

The chain is built from TRBV9 and TRBJ1-2; TRBD1 is a possible D gene (5 bases). Germline CDR1 and CDR2: SGDLS and YYNGEE. V was trimmed by 3 bases and J by 4 bases, leaving 16 bases between them. There are 15 residues in the CDR3. CDR3 residues: CASSAGDSGGYGYTF. The CDR3 DNA sequence: TGTGCCAGCAGCGCGGGGGACTCCGGGGGCTATGGCTACACCTTC.

The chain is built from TRBV24-1 and TRBJ2-7, with a weak D call TRBD2 (7 bases). From germline, CDR1 is KGHDR and CDR2 SFDVKD. Trimming took 6 bases from V and 2 from J, leaving 16 bases between them. The CDR3 has 15 amino acids. In DNA, the CDR3 is TGTGCCACCAGTCCTTCGGGGAGGGGGACCTACGAGCAGTACTTC. It translates to CATSPSGRGTYEQYF.

The chain recombines TRBV19 with TRBJ1-1, with D maybe TRBD1 (6 bases). This CDR3 spans 15 amino acids. Looked up from germline, CDR1 is LNHDA and CDR2 is SQIVND (reference sequence). Trimming removed 6 bases from V and 1 base from J, with 15 bases in between. CDR3 sequence: CASSSHRVRNTEAFF. CDR3 coding DNA: TGTGCCAGTAGCTCACACAGGGTAAGGAACACTGAAGCTTTCTTT.

J is TRBJ2-7 and V is TRBV20-1, with D possibly TRBD1 on 6 matching bases. The CDR3 loop spans 13 amino acids. The V gene's germline CDR1 is DFQATT and CDR2 SNEGSKA (reference sequence). Trimming pared 3 bases from V and 0 bases from J, leaving 9 bases between. The chain's CDR3 is CSARGARSYEQYF. The CDR3 DNA is TGCAGTGCTAGGGGGGCCCGCTCCTACGAGCAGTACTTC.

The V gene is TRBV5-6, the J gene TRBJ2-7; 9 bases are shared with TRBD1. J gave up 3 bases and V 3 bases, and 10 bases lay outside the gene matches. This CDR3 spans 16 amino acids. Germline loops: CDR1 SGHDT, CDR2 YYEEEE. CDR3 sequence (DNA): TGTGCCAGCAGCTCCGGCCTCGGGACAGGGATCTACGAGCAGTACTTC. Amino acids: CASSSGLGTGIYEQYF.

The chain combines TRBV12-3 or TRBV12-4 with TRBJ1-5, with D perhaps matching TRBD1 (5 bases). V lost 5 bases to trimming and J lost 4 bases, with 15 bases between them. This CDR3 is 15 amino acids long. The CDR3, as DNA: TGTGCCAGCAGTCCAAGGGGTGACAGAAATCAGCCCCAGCATTTT. Protein sequence: CASSPRGDRNQPQHF.

This clonotype turned up a few times. The chain couples TRBV5-1 to TRBJ2-1; D call uncertain. CDR3 length: 14 amino acids. The germline CDR1 and CDR2 sequences are SGHRS and YFSETQ. V dropped 1 base and J dropped 9 bases, with 14 bases sitting between them. The CDR3 sequence: CASSLQDARGEQFF. DNA for the CDR3: TGCGCCAGCAGCTTGCAAGATGCCCGCGGTGAGCAGTTCTTC.

This clonotype was seen more than once but under ten times. This sequence joins TRBV11-2 and TRBJ2-2, with D possibly called TRBD1 or TRBD2 (5 bases each). The CDR3 totals 16 residues. Germline values: CDR1 SGHAT, CDR2 FQNNGV. V shed 5 bases and J shed 8 bases, with 21 bases lying between them. The CDR3 sequence: CASSKIPGPNLGELFF. In DNA form, the CDR3 reads TGTGCCAGCAGCAAAATTCCGGGACCAAACTTAGGGGAGCTGTTTTTT.

This clonotype occurred a few times. The chain couples TRBV25-1 to TRBJ1-5, with D possibly being TRBD1 (6 bases). Germline CDR1 is MGHDK and CDR2 is SYGVNS. The CDR3 spans 16 residues. V lost 2 bases to trimming and J lost 2 bases, with 13 bases between them. CDR3 nucleotides: TGTGCCAGCAGTGAAACAGGGACCGGGGGCAATCAGCCCCAGCATTTT. Translating gives CASSETGTGGNQPQHF.

This clonotype was seen at least ten times. The J gene is TRBJ2-1, the V gene TRBV20-1, with TRBD2 matching over 11 bases. The CDR3 covers 13 residues. The trim removed 7 bases at V and 6 bases at J, leaving 5 bases unmatched. Germline V gives CDR1 DFQATT, CDR2 SNEGSKA (reference sequence). The CDR3 DNA sequence: TGCAGTGGGCCAGGACTAGCGGGCAATGAGCAGTTCTTC. Amino acid sequence: CSGPGLAGNEQFF.

This chain links TRBV27 with TRBJ1-5, with 11 bases fitting TRBD1. The ends lost 5 bases at V and 2 bases at J; junction bases unmatched: 8. CDR1 and CDR2 (germline): MNHEY, SMNVEV (reference sequence). The CDR3 runs to 17 residues. The CDR3 DNA reads as TGTGCCAGCAGTCCGCGGACAGGGGGCCGCGGCAATCAGCCCCAGCATTTT. As protein: CASSPRTGGRGNQPQHF.

Ten or more counts support this clonotype. The chain combines TRBV29-1 with TRBJ1-5; 7 bases fit TRBD1. V was pared by 4 bases and J by 4 bases, with 4 bases of the junction left unmatched. CDR1 and CDR2 (germline): SQVTM, ANQGSEA. There are 13 residues in the CDR3. This CDR3 is CSVGQGGNQPQHF. DNA for the CDR3: TGCAGCGTTGGACAGGGCGGTAATCAGCCCCAGCATTTT.

CDR3 DNA sequence: TGCAGTGCTAGAGAAGCAGGGGAAAATCAGCCCCAGCATTTT. This encodes CSAREAGENQPQHF. V gene TRBV20-1 combines with J gene TRBJ1-5, with D possibly matching TRBD1 (6 bases). This CDR3 comprises 14 residues. The V end was cut by 0 bases, the J end by 4 bases, with 10 bases between. CDR1 and CDR2 from the germline V gene are DFQATT and SNEGSKA (reference sequence).

This clonotype was counted between two and nine times. The gene calls are TRBV5-1 and TRBJ2-1; 7 nucleotides match TRBD2. V shed 3 bases and J 5 bases; nucleotides not matched to a gene: 14. The CDR3 runs 17 residues. Germline CDR1 SGHRS, CDR2 YFSETQ. CDR3 loop: CASSWGGPTRRHNEQFF. DNA for the CDR3: TGCGCCAGCAGCTGGGGGGGACCGACCCGAAGACACAATGAGCAGTTCTTC.

This clonotype was seen more than once but under ten times. This sequence joins TRBV20-1 and TRBJ1-2; 7 bases map to TRBD1. This CDR3 region has 14 residues. With V trimmed by 0 bases and J by 4 bases, 5 bases remained unmatched. The germline gives CDR1 DFQATT, CDR2 SNEGSKA (reference sequence). The CDR3 protein is CSARDRGVVYGYTF. The DNA for the CDR3 is TGCAGTGCTAGAGACAGGGGGGTTGTCTATGGCTACACCTTC.

This clonotype occurred a few times. V usage is TRBV6-2 or TRBV6-3 and J usage is TRBJ2-3, with 9 positions matching TRBD2. V gave up 6 bases and J gave up 4 bases; unmatched junction bases: 2. CDR3 length: 13 amino acids. Germline V CDR1 and CDR2: MNHEY, SVGEGT. CDR3 DNA: TGTGCCAGCAGGCGGGGGGGCCCAGATACGCAGTATTTT. Residues: CASRRGGPDTQYF.

Here the CDR3 reads CAWIEAGGSYEQYF. The CDR3 DNA reads as TGTGCCTGGATAGAGGCAGGGGGCTCCTACGAGCAGTACTTC. The rearrangement uses TRBV30 and TRBJ2-7; 7 bases line up with TRBD1. CDR1 and CDR2 (germline): GTSNPN, SVGIG (reference sequence). The CDR3 consists of 14 residues. The ends lost 4 bases at V and 0 bases at J; junction bases unmatched: 6.

The J gene is TRBJ2-3, the V gene TRBV28; D is unclear. V lost 1 base and J lost 3, with 20 bases in between. The germline CDR1 and CDR2 sequences are MDHEN and SYDVKM. The CDR3 consists of 18 residues. CDR3 coding DNA: TGTGCCAGCAGTTTATTCTACACCGGTCCCCGGGTGACAGATACGCAGTATTTT. It specifies CASSLFYTGPRVTDTQYF.

The chain couples TRBV12-3 or TRBV12-4 to TRBJ1-3, with 8 bases identical to TRBD1. The ends lost 8 bases at V and 0 bases at J; junction bases unmatched: 0. The CDR3 consists of 13 residues. CDR3 protein: CASDRGSGNTIYF. The CDR3 DNA reads as TGTGCCAGCGACAGGGGCTCTGGAAACACCATATATTTT.

This clonotype was picked up many times. The chain recombines TRBV27 with TRBJ1-6; D is ambiguous. The germline gives CDR1 MNHEY, CDR2 SMNVEV (reference sequence). Deletions cut 4 bases from V and 7 bases from J, with 8 bases between. This CDR3 spans 13 amino acids. The CDR3 reads CASSWYANSPLHF. CDR3 bases: TGTGCCAGCAGTTGGTACGCAAATTCACCCCTCCACTTT.

The sample holds many counts of this clonotype. The chain employs TRBV5-5 and TRBJ2-1; the D is unclear. V was clipped by 4 bases and J by 6 bases, with 11 bases between them. The germline V gene encodes CDR1 SGHKS and CDR2 YYEKEE (reference sequence). The CDR3 runs to 13 residues. The CDR3 spells CASSTGPGNEQFF. CDR3 bases: TGTGCCAGCAGCACTGGGCCCGGCAATGAGCAGTTCTTC. The variable domain in full, with the rest retrieved from reference TRBV5-5 and TRBJ2-1, is DAGVTQSPTHLIKTRGQQVTLRCSPISGHKSVSWYQQVLGQGPQFIFQYYEKEERGRGNFPDRFSARQFPNYSSELNVNALLLGDSALYLCASSTGPGNEQFFGPGTRLTVL.

The rearrangement joins TRBV6-5 to TRBJ2-3; D unclear. The CDR3 extends over 12 amino acids. In germline, CDR1 is MNHEY, CDR2 SVGAGI. Trimming took 5 bases from V and 6 from J, leaving 9 bases between them. As DNA, the CDR3 is TGTGCCAGCAGTCCTTCTCTGGATACGCAGTATTTT. Translation gives CASSPSLDTQYF.

This clonotype was observed a handful of times. For the CDR3, the DNA is TGCAGTGCGAATCTACTAGGGGGGGACTATGGCTACACCTTC. The encoded protein is CSANLLGGDYGYTF. The chain couples TRBV20-1 to TRBJ1-2, with D possibly being TRBD1 (6 bases). Germline CDR1 and CDR2: DFQATT and SNEGSKA (reference sequence). This CDR3 comprises 14 residues. V dropped 6 bases and J dropped 3 bases, with 17 bases sitting between them.

This clonotype has just a few counts. The genes are TRBV19 and TRBJ2-2, with D perhaps matching TRBD2 (5 bases). Looked up from germline, CDR1 is LNHDA and CDR2 is SQIVND (reference sequence). CDR3 size: 13 residues. Trimming removed 0 bases from V and 7 bases from J, with 6 bases in between. The CDR3 loop reads CASSIDRDGELFF. The CDR3 DNA is TGTGCCAGTAGTATAGATCGGGACGGGGAGCTGTTTTTT.

This clonotype appeared many times. The gene calls are TRBV6-1 and TRBJ2-1, with 9 bases identical to TRBD1. The CDR3 covers 14 residues. The V gene's germline CDR1 is MNHNS and CDR2 SASEGT. V lost 7 bases, J lost 5 bases, and 6 bases stayed unmatched. CDR3 residues: CASKWTGADNEQFF. DNA of the CDR3: TGTGCCAGCAAATGGACAGGGGCTGACAATGAGCAGTTCTTC.

This chain connects TRBV27 to TRBJ2-2; D possibly uses TRBD1 or TRBD2 (6 bases each). The CDR3 is 16 amino acids. V shed 4 bases and J shed 8 bases, with 20 bases lying between them. In germline, CDR1 is MNHEY, CDR2 SMNVEV (reference sequence). CDR3 nucleotide sequence: TGTGCCAGCAGTTCCCCTGGACGTACGGGGGCAGGGGAGCTGTTTTTT. Its protein product is CASSSPGRTGAGELFF.

The chain links TRBV24-1 to TRBJ2-5; no clear D gene. V lost 5 bases to trimming and J lost 4 bases, with 4 bases between them. Germline assignment: CDR1 KGHDR and CDR2 SFDVKD. The CDR3 has 11 residues. As DNA, the CDR3 is TGTGCCACCAGTGCCTCAGAGACCCAGTACTTC. This encodes CATSASETQYF.